This TCR beta chain was sequenced in a study of early T cells in non-severe SARS-CoV-2 infection. Across the whole study: The study sequenced bulk RNA from unsorted whole blood, with chains unpaired.

Each single cDNA molecule received a unique molecular identifier. TCRdb redid the calling of the 5' RACE reads with MiXCR, one entry per CDR3 protein. The sample lists 30,000 to 40,000 distinct CDR3 sequences, 6% to 9.5% seen once, with 12% in the top ten. Study-wide results and limits: CD4 and private specificities were missed by VDJdb matching, which favored anti-spike CD8 responses.

This clonotype was counted at least ten times. No antigen is known for it. Here the sequenced sample was whole blood, taken at baseline. This receptor was obtained from an adult who was a healthcare worker with PCR-confirmed SARS-CoV-2 infection or an uninfected control (not recorded which).

For the CDR3, the DNA is TGTGCTAGTGGTTTGGTACATGAGGGTGGGACCTCGGAGGCTTTCTTT. Translation: CASGLVHEGGTSEAFF. The V gene is TRBV12-5, the J gene TRBJ1-1, with D possibly being TRBD1 (5 bases). The CDR3 loop spans 16 amino acids. Germline V gene data show CDR1 as LGHNT and CDR2 as FRNRAP. V lost 0 bases, J lost 11 bases, and 22 bases lay in between.